This T cell receptor beta chain is drawn from a study of response to subunit inactivated influenza vaccine. TCRdb called the RT-PCR reads again in MiXCR, with one record for every CDR3 protein. Of some 540,000 distinct CDR3 sequences listed, less than 25% were seen once; the top ten hold 2.5% to 3%. This CDR3 comprises 12 residues. The V end was cut by 0 bases, the J end by 4 bases, with 3 bases between. Germline lookup yields CDR1 LNHNV and CDR2 YYDKDF (reference sequence). This clonotype was seen at least ten times. The same data also contributed to another study, on T cells expressing NK-cell markers. As that report states: As the method of synthesis, 5'RACE template switching with UMIs yielded TCR beta cDNA.

Sequenced here: CD4+ T cells sorted from PBMCs, sampled roughly 13 days after vaccination. This sequence was found in a man aged 50-59 years who received an inactivated influenza vaccine. The V call is TRBV15, the J call TRBJ2-5; D remains ambiguous. The CDR3 coding sequence is TGTGCCACCAGCAGAGATAGAGAGACCCAGTACTTC. It yields the protein CATSRDRETQYF.